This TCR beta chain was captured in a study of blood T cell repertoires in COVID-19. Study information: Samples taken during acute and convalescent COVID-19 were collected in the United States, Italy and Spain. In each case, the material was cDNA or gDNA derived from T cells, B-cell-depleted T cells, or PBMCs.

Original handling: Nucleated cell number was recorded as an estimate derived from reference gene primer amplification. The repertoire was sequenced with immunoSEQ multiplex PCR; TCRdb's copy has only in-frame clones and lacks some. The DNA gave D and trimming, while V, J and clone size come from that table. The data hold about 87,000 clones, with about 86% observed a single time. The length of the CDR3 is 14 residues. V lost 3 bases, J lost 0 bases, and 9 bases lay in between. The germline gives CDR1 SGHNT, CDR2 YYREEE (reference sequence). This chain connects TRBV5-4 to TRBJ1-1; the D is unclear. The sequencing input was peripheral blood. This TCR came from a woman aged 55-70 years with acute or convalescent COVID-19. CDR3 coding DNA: TGTGCCAGCAGCTCGCCCGGGGTGAACACTGAAGCTTTCTTT. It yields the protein CASSSPGVNTEAFF.